This section outlines one T cell receptor beta chain sequence together with its context. Its matching antigen is unknown. The CDR3 spans 14 residues. Germline V gene data show CDR1 as MNHEY and CDR2 as SVGEGT. V lost 4 bases to trimming and J lost 4 bases, with 11 bases between them. This specimen belongs to a study of blood T cells in healthy people across ages. Overall study findings and caveats: Naive T cell percentage showed a strong correlation with TCR beta diversity. Researchers deemed the diversity estimates from one million T cells underestimates.

The use of a sample-barcoded 5' primer and a J-beta primer mix characterized a second PCR of about 7 to 12 cycles. TCRdb itself ran the 5' RACE reads through MiXCR, one entry per CDR3 protein. The data contain 650,000 to 1,000,000 distinct CDR3 sequences, about 37% of them seen just once; the ten biggest clones take up roughly 13%. This clonotype was sampled from a man aged 18 to 29 in good health. The rearrangement uses TRBV6-2 or TRBV6-3 and TRBJ2-1; no definite D call. Sequencing was done on a sample of blood. For the CDR3, the DNA is TGTGCCAGCAGTTTGGAGCCCAGGTACAATGAGCAGTTCTTC. This gives the protein CASSLEPRYNEQFF.